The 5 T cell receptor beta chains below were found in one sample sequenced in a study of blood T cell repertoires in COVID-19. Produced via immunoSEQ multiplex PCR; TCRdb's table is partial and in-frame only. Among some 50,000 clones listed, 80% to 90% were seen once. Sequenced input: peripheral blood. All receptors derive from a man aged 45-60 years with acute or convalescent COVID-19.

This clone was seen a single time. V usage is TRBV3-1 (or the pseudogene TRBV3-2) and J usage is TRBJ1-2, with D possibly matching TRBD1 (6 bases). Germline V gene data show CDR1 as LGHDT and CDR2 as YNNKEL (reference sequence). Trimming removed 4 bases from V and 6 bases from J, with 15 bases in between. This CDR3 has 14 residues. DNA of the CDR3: TGTGCCAGCAGCCTTTCCGACAAGGGGGATGGCTACACCTTC. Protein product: CASSLSDKGDGYTF.

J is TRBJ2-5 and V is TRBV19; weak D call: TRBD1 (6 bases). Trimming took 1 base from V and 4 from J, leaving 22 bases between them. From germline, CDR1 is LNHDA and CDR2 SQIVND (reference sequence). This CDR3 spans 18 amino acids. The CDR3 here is CASSIALIGTPKGETQYF. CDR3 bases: TGTGCCAGTAGTATAGCTTTGATCGGGACACCTAAAGGAGAGACCCAGTACTTC.

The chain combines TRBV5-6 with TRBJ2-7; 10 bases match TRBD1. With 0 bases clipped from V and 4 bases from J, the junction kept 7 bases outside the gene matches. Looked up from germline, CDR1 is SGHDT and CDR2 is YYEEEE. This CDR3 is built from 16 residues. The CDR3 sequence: CASSLATGQGLYEQYF. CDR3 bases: TGTGCCAGCAGCTTGGCGACGGGACAGGGGTTATACGAGCAGTACTTC.

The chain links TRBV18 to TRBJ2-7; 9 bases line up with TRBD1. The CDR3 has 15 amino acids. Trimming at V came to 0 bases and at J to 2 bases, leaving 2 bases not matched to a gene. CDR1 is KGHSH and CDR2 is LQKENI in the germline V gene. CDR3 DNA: TGTGCCAGCTCACCACCGACAGGGGGTCCCTACGAGCAGTACTTC. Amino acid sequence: CASSPPTGGPYEQYF. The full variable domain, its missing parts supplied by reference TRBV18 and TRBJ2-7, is NAGVMQNPRHLVRRRGQEARLRCSPMKGHSHVYWYRQLPEEGLKFMVYLQKENIIDESGMPKERFSAEFPKEGPSILRIQQVVRGDSAAYFCASSPPTGGPYEQYFGPGTRLTVT.

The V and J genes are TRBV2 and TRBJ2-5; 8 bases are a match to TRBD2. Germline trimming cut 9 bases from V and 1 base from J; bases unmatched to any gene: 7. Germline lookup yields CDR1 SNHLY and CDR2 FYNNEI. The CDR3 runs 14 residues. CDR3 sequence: CASRGGASQETQYF. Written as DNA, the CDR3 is TGTGCCAGTCGGGGGGGCGCCTCCCAAGAGACCCAGTACTTC.